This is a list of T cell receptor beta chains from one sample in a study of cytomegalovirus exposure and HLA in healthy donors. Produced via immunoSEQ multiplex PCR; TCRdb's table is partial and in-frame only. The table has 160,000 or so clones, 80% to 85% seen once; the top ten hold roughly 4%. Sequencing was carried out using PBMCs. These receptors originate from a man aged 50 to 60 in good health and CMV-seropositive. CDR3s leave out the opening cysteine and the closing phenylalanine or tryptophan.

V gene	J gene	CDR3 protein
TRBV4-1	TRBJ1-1	ASSRGRMGGLSTEAF
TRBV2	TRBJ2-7	ASTTGGYEQY
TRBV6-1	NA	ASSDWDRVSYEQY
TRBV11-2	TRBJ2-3	ASSLTTGADTQY
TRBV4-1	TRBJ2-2	ASSQGEGGENTGELF
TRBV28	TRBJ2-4	ASSLGGAKNIQY
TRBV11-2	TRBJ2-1	AAGGGPYNEQF
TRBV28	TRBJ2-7	ASSDRADEQY
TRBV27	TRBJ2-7	ASSLLGAEEQY
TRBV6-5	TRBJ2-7	ASSSSGLSYEQY
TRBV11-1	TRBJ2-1	ASSTMPGQGSGEQF
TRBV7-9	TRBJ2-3	ASSRAASTDTQY